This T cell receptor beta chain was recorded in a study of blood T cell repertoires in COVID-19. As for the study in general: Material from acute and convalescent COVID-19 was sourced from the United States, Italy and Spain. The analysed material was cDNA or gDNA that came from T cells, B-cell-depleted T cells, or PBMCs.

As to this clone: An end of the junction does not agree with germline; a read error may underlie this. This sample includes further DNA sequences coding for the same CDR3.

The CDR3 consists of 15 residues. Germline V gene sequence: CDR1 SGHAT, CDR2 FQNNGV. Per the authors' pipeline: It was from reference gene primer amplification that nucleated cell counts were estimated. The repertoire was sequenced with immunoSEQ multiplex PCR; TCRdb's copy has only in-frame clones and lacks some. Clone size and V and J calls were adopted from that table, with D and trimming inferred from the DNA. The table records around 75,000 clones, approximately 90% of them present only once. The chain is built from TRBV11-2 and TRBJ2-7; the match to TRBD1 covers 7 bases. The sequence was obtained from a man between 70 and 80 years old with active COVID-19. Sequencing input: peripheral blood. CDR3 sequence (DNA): TGTGCCAGCAGTTTAGGGACAGTGGGGGCGTACGAGCAGTACTTC. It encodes CASSLGTVGAYEQYF.